The 29 T cell receptor beta chains in this list originate from one sample, sequenced in a study of tissue T cells after allogeneic stem cell transplantation. Profiling relied on immunoSEQ multiplex PCR, and the TCRdb table lists in-frame clones only, not all of them. The sample contains 4,000 to 5,000 clones, around 60% of which appear only once. The sequencing here drew on tissue from the esophagus, taken at autopsy. The source is a female donor aged 60 or older with lung cancer.

V and J are TRBV11-2 and TRBJ2-7, with 7 bases matching TRBD1. The CDR3 has 15 amino acids. V was pared by 6 bases and J by 2 bases, with 10 bases of the junction left unmatched. From germline, CDR1 is SGHAT and CDR2 FQNNGV. This chain's CDR3 is CASSSTGTETYEQYF. In DNA form, the CDR3 reads TGTGCCAGCAGTAGCACCGGGACAGAGACCTACGAGCAGTACTTC. The full variable domain, in which reference TRBV11-2 and TRBJ2-7 provide the parts outside the CDR3, is EAGVAQSPRYKIIEKRQSVAFWCNPISGHATLYWYQQILGQGPKLLIQFQNNGVVDDSQLPKDRFSAERLKGVDSTLKIQPAKLEDSAVYLCASSSTGTETYEQYFGPGTRLTVT.

This chain connects TRBV9 to TRBJ2-3; TRBD2 aligns across 8 bases. The V gene end was trimmed by 5 bases and the J gene end by 3 bases; junction bases not matched to a gene: 11. Germline V gene lookup returns CDR1 SGDLS and CDR2 YYNGEE. The CDR3 runs to 16 residues. DNA of the CDR3: TGTGCCAGCAGGCCTCGAGGCCGGGGGGGTACAGATACGCAGTATTTT. It encodes CASRPRGRGGTDTQYF.

This clone was detected a few times. V is TRBV6-5 and J is TRBJ1-1, with D unresolved. CDR3 size: 10 residues. Trimming pared 7 bases from V and 4 bases from J, leaving 4 bases between. Looked up from germline, CDR1 is MNHEY and CDR2 is SVGAGI. CDR3 in amino acids: CASKGTEAFF. The CDR3 DNA sequence: TGTGCCAGCAAAGGCACTGAAGCTTTCTTT.

The chain couples TRBV10-1 to TRBJ2-7; 15 bases are shared with TRBD2. Trimming took 6 bases from V and 3 from J; bases not matched to a gene: 3. This CDR3 contains 15 residues. From germline, CDR1 is WNHNN and CDR2 SYGVQD (reference sequence). The CDR3, as DNA: TGCGCCAGCAGCGGGACTAGCGGGAGGTTCTACGAGCAGTACTTC. It codes for CASSGTSGRFYEQYF.

This chain joins TRBV2 and TRBJ2-1; 8 nucleotides agree with TRBD2. The CDR3 runs to 15 residues. V shed 7 bases and J 0 bases; nucleotides not matched to a gene: 5. CDR1 is SNHLY, CDR2 FYNNEI, per germline. The CDR3 bases are TGTGCCAGCAAGCGGGAGCAAAGCTCCTACAATGAGCAGTTCTTC. It yields the protein CASKREQSSYNEQFF.

In this sample, this clone turned up once. The rearrangement uses TRBV6-5 and TRBJ1-1; maybe TRBD1 (6 bases). The CDR3 loop spans 15 amino acids. Germline values: CDR1 MNHEY, CDR2 SVGAGI. The V gene lost 7 bases and the J gene lost 0 bases, with 15 bases spanning the gap. In DNA, the CDR3 is TGTGCCAGCATCAAAGGGCAGGGGATGAACACTGAAGCTTTCTTT. Protein: CASIKGQGMNTEAFF.

V and J are TRBV7-2 and TRBJ1-3; D unclear. The CDR3 has 16 residues. CDR1 and CDR2 from the germline V gene are SGHTA and FQGNSA. The ends were cut back, 2 bases at V and 0 bases at J, with 11 bases in the middle. The CDR3 is CASSLQAIYSGNTIYF. DNA of the CDR3: TGTGCCAGCAGCTTACAGGCGATCTACTCTGGAAACACCATATATTTT.

This clone was counted only a few times. The chain links TRBV7-9 to TRBJ2-1; weak D call: TRBD2 (5 bases). Trimming cost V 4 bases and J 4 bases, with 23 bases left between them. The CDR3 extends over 18 amino acids. Germline V gene lookup returns CDR1 SEHNR and CDR2 FQNEAQ (reference sequence). DNA of the CDR3: TGTGCCAGCAGCTCAGCCTGGGCGGGCGGTAGGGTATACAATGAGCAGTTCTTC. Residues: CASSSAWAGGRVYNEQFF. Together with reference TRBV7-9 and TRBJ2-1, the CDR3 gives the full variable domain: DTGVSQNPRHKITKRGQNVTFRCDPISEHNRLYWYRQTLGQGPEFLTYFQNEAQLEKSRLLSDRFSAERPKGSFSTLEIQRTEQGDSAMYLCASSSAWAGGRVYNEQFFGPGTRLTVL.

This clone showed up just a few times. The chain uses TRBV5-1 and TRBJ2-2, with D perhaps matching TRBD2 (5 bases). This CDR3 is built from 15 residues. Germline CDR1 is SGHRS and CDR2 is YFSETQ. V was shortened by 0 bases and J by 4 bases, with 10 bases between the two germline ends. The CDR3 nucleotides read TGCGCCAGCAGCTTGGCTGCCGAGGGCACCGGGGAGCTGTTTTTT. Amino acid sequence: CASSLAAEGTGELFF.

This sequence joins TRBV11-3 and TRBJ2-3, with D unclear. Deletions cut 0 bases from V and 6 bases from J, with 10 bases between. CDR1 SGHNT and CDR2 YENEEA come from the germline V gene. This CDR3 comprises 14 residues. CDR3 bases: TGTGCCAGCAGCTTAGACTGGGTCCAGGATACGCAGTATTTT. It specifies CASSLDWVQDTQYF.

The chain uses TRBV3-1 (or the pseudogene TRBV3-2) and TRBJ2-1, with 8 bases lining up with TRBD2. Germline V gene sequence: CDR1 LGHDT, CDR2 YNNKEL (reference sequence). This CDR3 is 18 amino acids long. J was trimmed by 3 bases and V by 2 bases; bases with no gene match: 12. DNA of the CDR3: TGTGCCAGCAGCCAACCCCAAGTGCCGGGAGGGCTCTACAATGAGCAGTTCTTC. Residues: CASSQPQVPGGLYNEQFF.

This clone showed up just a few times. The chain has TRBV5-4 and TRBJ2-2; 11 bases line up with TRBD2. CDR1 and CDR2 from the germline V gene are SGHNT and YYREEE (reference sequence). The length of the CDR3 is 15 residues. J was trimmed by 6 bases and V by 2 bases; bases with no gene match: 3. The chain's CDR3 is CASSFQLAGAGELFF. The CDR3 nucleotides read TGTGCCAGCAGCTTTCAACTAGCGGGAGCCGGGGAGCTGTTTTTT.

This clone was observed once. CDR3 bases: TGTGCCAGCAGCTTCGAACAAGAGACCCAGTACTTC. It encodes CASSFEQETQYF. The chain uses TRBV5-4 and TRBJ2-5, with D uncertain. Trimming took 2 bases from V and 2 from J, leaving 4 bases between them. CDR3 length equals 12 residues. Germline V gene lookup returns CDR1 SGHNT and CDR2 YYREEE (reference sequence).

The chain links TRBV27 to TRBJ1-1; D perhaps matches TRBD1 (5 bases). The CDR3 covers 14 residues. The V and J ends lost 3 bases and 6 bases respectively, with 14 bases between them. Germline loops: CDR1 MNHEY, CDR2 SMNVEV (reference sequence). For the CDR3, the DNA is TGTGCCAGCAGTTTGTCTTGGGGCGCCCCTGAAGCTTTCTTT. Residues: CASSLSWGAPEAFF.

The chain is built from TRBV30 and TRBJ2-7; D is possibly TRBD2 (5 bases). This CDR3 comprises 16 residues. The V gene's germline CDR1 is GTSNPN and CDR2 SVGIG (reference sequence). V shed 4 bases and J shed 5 bases, with 24 bases lying between them. As DNA, the CDR3 is TGTGCCTGGACCGTAGGGAGCGGTGCCCGTGGACACGAGCAGTACTTC. It specifies CAWTVGSGARGHEQYF.

The chain uses TRBV7-2 and TRBJ1-2, with 8 bases identical to TRBD1. CDR1 is SGHTA and CDR2 is FQGNSA in the germline V gene. Unmatched junction bases numbered 6, after V lost 6 bases and J lost 3 bases. CDR3 length: 14 amino acids. Here the CDR3 DNA reads TGTGCCAGCAGTGACGGACAGGGCGACTATGGCTACACCTTC. Its protein product is CASSDGQGDYGYTF.

This clone was seen only a few times. V gene TRBV11-3 combines with J gene TRBJ2-2, with TRBD1 matching over 10 bases. The CDR3 extends over 12 amino acids. Germline V gene lookup returns CDR1 SGHNT and CDR2 YENEEA. The CDR3 DNA is TGTGGGACAGGGGGAGTTAGCGGGGAGCTGTTTTTT. Protein sequence: CGTGGVSGELFF.

This clone has more than one count but fewer than ten. The chain couples TRBV30 to TRBJ2-1; 7 bases map to TRBD2. The V gene's germline CDR1 is GTSNPN and CDR2 SVGIG (reference sequence). The trim removed 2 bases at V and 10 bases at J, leaving 14 bases unmatched. The CDR3 is made up of 15 amino acids. CDR3 in amino acids: CAWSRAGEGSGEQFF. In nucleotides, the CDR3 is TGTGCCTGGAGTCGGGCGGGAGAGGGGAGCGGGGAGCAGTTCTTC.

The V gene is TRBV7-3, the J gene TRBJ2-2; D gene unclear. CDR3 size: 14 residues. V lost 2 bases and J 1 base, leaving 5 bases between the germline ends. Germline values: CDR1 SGHTA, CDR2 FQGTGA. CDR3 residues: CASSLVENTGELFF. DNA for the CDR3: TGTGCCAGCAGCTTAGTAGAGAACACCGGGGAGCTGTTTTTT.

This chain uses TRBV7-3 with TRBJ2-5; 8 nucleotides line up with TRBD1. Looked up from germline, CDR1 is SGHTA and CDR2 is FQGTGA. This CDR3 contains 14 residues. V trimming: 3 bases; J trimming: 4 bases; junction bases outside the gene matches: 4. The CDR3 DNA sequence: TGTGCCAGCAGCTTCTACGGGACAGGAGAGACCCAGTACTTC. Translation: CASSFYGTGETQYF.

The rearrangement uses TRBV30 and TRBJ2-7; D is possibly TRBD1 (6 bases). Germline V gene data show CDR1 as GTSNPN and CDR2 as SVGIG (reference sequence). V lost 2 bases to trimming and J lost 6 bases, with 11 bases between them. The CDR3 has 12 residues. This CDR3 is CAWSPTGSEQYF. The CDR3, as DNA: TGTGCCTGGAGTCCTACAGGGTCCGAGCAGTACTTC.

This clone was found a few times. The rearrangement links TRBV15 to TRBJ1-6; TRBD1 matches at 8 bases. The CDR3 contains 14 residues. In germline, CDR1 is LNHNV, CDR2 YYDKDF (reference sequence). J gave up 12 bases and V 3 bases, and 7 bases lay outside the gene matches. CDR3 sequence reads: CATSRTGDVQPLHF. The CDR3 nucleotides read TGTGCCACCAGCAGGACAGGGGACGTTCAACCCCTCCACTTT.

The rearrangement joins TRBV5-1 to TRBJ2-7, with 8 bases lining up with TRBD1. J was trimmed by 5 bases and V by 0 bases; bases with no gene match: 4. CDR1 is SGHRS and CDR2 is YFSETQ in the germline V gene. The CDR3 loop spans 14 amino acids. CDR3 DNA: TGCGCCAGCAGCTTGGCCAGGGGGCAGGACGAGCAGTACTTC. It translates to CASSLARGQDEQYF.

About this clone itself: The sample contains more than one DNA sequence encoding this CDR3. This chain connects TRBV7-3 to TRBJ2-5, with D tentatively TRBD1 or TRBD2 (5 bases each). CDR3 size: 15 residues. Trimming removed 5 bases at V and 4 bases at J, with 17 bases between. CDR1 is SGHTA, CDR2 FQGTGA, per germline. The CDR3 coding sequence is TGTGCCAGCAGCCCCTCGGGGACCTGGGGAGAGACCCAGTACTTC. Translation gives CASSPSGTWGETQYF.

The rearrangement links TRBV11-3 to TRBJ2-1, with D hard to call. The CDR3 has 12 amino acids. Germline V gene lookup returns CDR1 SGHNT and CDR2 YENEEA. With 1 base removed from V and 6 bases from J, the gap between germline ends came to 4 bases. Written as DNA, the CDR3 is TGTGCCAGCAGCTTAGTATTCAATGAGCAGTTCTTC. It yields the protein CASSLVFNEQFF.

This chain links TRBV30 with TRBJ1-2; tentative D call: TRBD1 (5 bases). Trimming pared 0 bases from V and 7 bases from J, leaving 18 bases between. The CDR3 sequence is 15 residues long. Germline loops: CDR1 GTSNPN, CDR2 SVGIG (reference sequence). The CDR3 here is CAWSVATPGPSGYTF. As DNA, the CDR3 is TGTGCCTGGAGTGTAGCGACCCCGGGACCCAGTGGCTACACCTTC.

This clone was seen a single time. The V gene is TRBV27, the J gene TRBJ1-5, with 7 bases matching TRBD1. The CDR3 covers 15 residues. V trimming: 5 bases; J trimming: 2 bases; junction bases outside the gene matches: 6. CDR1 is MNHEY, CDR2 SMNVEV, per germline (reference sequence). The DNA of the CDR3 is TGTGCCAGCAGTAGACAGGGTAAAGGCAATCAGCCCCAGCATTTT. The encoded protein is CASSRQGKGNQPQHF.

This chain uses TRBV4-2 with TRBJ2-7; D may correspond to TRBD1 or TRBD2 (7 bases each). V was shortened by 2 bases and J by 6 bases, with 17 bases between the two germline ends. Germline CDR1 reads LGHNA; CDR2 reads YNFKEQ. The CDR3 spans 15 residues. The CDR3 bases are TGTGCCAGCAGCCAACGAGACAGGGAGGGTGGCGAGCAGTACTTC. It specifies CASSQRDREGGEQYF.

This clone is labeled as large (0.1 to 1%). The V call is TRBV7-9, the J call TRBJ2-3, with D hard to call. The length of the CDR3 is 16 residues. The germline V and J ends were trimmed by 2 bases and 1 base, with 13 bases remaining between them. From germline, CDR1 is SEHNR and CDR2 FQNEAQ (reference sequence). The CDR3 DNA follows: TGTGCCAGCAGCTTACGGTTCGGCTGGGGCACAGATACGCAGTATTTT. Residues: CASSLRFGWGTDTQYF.